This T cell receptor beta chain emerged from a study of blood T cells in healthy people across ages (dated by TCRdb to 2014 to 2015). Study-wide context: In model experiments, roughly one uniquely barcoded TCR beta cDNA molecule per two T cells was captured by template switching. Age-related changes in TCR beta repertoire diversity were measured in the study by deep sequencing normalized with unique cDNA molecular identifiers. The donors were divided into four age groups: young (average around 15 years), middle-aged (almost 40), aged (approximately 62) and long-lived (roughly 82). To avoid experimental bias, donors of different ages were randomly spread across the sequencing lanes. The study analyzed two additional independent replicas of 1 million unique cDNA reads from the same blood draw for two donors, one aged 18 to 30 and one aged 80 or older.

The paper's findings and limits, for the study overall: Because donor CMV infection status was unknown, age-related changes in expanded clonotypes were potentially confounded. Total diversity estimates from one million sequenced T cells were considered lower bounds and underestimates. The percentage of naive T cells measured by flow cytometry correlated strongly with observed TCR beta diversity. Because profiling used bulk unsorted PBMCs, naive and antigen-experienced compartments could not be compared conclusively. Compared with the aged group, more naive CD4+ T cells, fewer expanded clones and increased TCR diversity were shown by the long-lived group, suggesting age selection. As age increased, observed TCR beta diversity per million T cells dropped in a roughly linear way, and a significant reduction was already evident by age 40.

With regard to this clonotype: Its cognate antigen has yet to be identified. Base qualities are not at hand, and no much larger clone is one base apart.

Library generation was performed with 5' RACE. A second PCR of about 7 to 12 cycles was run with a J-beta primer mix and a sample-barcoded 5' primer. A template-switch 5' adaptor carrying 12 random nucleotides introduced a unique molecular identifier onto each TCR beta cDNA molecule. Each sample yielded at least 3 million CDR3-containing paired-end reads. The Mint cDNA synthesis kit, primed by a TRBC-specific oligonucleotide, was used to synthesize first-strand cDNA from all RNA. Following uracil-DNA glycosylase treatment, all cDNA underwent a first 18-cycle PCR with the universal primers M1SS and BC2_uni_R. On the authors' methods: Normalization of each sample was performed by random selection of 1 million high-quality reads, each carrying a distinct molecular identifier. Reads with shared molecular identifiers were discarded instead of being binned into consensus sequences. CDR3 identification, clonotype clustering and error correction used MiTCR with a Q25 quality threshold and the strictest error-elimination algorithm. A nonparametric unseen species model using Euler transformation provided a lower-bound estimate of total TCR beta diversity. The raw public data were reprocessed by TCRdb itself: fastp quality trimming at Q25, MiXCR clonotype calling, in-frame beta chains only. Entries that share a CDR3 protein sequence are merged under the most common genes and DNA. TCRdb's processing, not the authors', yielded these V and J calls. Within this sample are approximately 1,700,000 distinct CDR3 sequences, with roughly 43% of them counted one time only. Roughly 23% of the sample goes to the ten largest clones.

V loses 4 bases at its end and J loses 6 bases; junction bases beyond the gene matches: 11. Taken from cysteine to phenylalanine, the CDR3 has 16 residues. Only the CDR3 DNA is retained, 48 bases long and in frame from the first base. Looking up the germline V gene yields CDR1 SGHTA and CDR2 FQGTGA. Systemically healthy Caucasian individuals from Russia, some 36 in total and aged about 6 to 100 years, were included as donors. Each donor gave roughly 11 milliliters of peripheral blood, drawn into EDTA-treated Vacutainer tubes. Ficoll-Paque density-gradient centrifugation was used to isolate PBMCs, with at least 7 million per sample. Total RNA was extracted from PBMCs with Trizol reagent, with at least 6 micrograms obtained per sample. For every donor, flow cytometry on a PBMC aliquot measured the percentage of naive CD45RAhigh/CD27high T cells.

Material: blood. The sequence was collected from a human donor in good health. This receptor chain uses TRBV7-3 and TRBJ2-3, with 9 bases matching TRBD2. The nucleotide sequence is TGTGCCAGCAGCTACGAGGCGGGGGGGCCATTTGATACGCAGTATTTT. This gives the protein CASSYEAGGPFDTQYF.